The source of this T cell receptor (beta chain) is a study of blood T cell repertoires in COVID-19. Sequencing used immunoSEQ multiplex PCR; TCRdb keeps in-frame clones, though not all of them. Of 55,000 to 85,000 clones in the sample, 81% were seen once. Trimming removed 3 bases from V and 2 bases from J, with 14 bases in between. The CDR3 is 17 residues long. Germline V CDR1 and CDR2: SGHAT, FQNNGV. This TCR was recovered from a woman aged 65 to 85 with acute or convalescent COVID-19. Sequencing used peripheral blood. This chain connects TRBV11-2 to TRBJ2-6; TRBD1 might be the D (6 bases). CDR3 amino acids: CASSFTGKGAGANVLTF. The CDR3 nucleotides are TGTGCCAGCAGCTTTACAGGGAAGGGGGCTGGGGCCAACGTCCTGACTTTC.